A single T cell receptor (beta chain) is shown here with its context. This record belongs to a study of control samples from healthy donors and cancer patients. Clones were sequenced by immunoSEQ multiplex PCR, and TCRdb holds only the in-frame ones, with some missing. The sample yields around 76,000 clones, about nine tenths seen once. Trimming took 2 bases from V and 4 from J, leaving 5 bases between them. This CDR3 region has 12 residues. Germline CDR1 LGHDT, CDR2 YNNKEL (reference sequence). V gene TRBV3-1 (or the pseudogene TRBV3-2) combines with J gene TRBJ1-1, with D hard to call. Sequenced input: PBMCs. The receptor's source is a woman aged 45-60 years with colorectal cancer. The chain's CDR3 is CASSQPGTEAFF. Here the CDR3 DNA reads TGTGCCAGCAGCCAACCGGGCACTGAAGCTTTCTTT.